The next 19 T cell receptor beta chains were all read from a single sample in a study of OX40 agonist ivuxolimab in advanced cancers. Sequencing was performed with immunoSEQ multiplex PCR; in TCRdb, only in-frame clones are kept and a portion is missing. The profile shows over 95,000 clones, approximately 95% of them singletons. The sample consisted of CD4+ or CD8+ T cells sorted from blood, taken in a trial of the OX40 agonist ivuxolimab. These receptors all stem from an adult with an advanced solid tumor such as melanoma, head and neck, liver or kidney cancer.

In nucleotides, the CDR3 is TGTGCCAGCAGTGACAGGGCCGACGAGCAGTACTTC. It yields the protein CASSDRADEQYF. This chain links TRBV27 with TRBJ2-7; 7 bases line up with TRBD1. Per germline, CDR1 MNHEY and CDR2 SMNVEV (reference sequence). J was trimmed by 5 bases and V by 5 bases; bases with no gene match: 3. CDR3 size: 12 residues.

The gene calls are TRBV4-2 and TRBJ1-2; 9 bases agree with TRBD1. Germline V gene lookup returns CDR1 LGHNA and CDR2 YNFKEQ. Losses at the gene ends were 0 bases for V and 2 bases for J; bases not matched to a gene: 4. The CDR3 is 16 residues long. CDR3 in DNA: TGTGCCAGCAGCCAAGAAGGCACAGGGGGCAACTATGGCTACACCTTC. Translating it yields CASSQEGTGGNYGYTF.

The CDR3 sequence is CASSSGTGGVGYGYTF. CDR3 nucleotide sequence: TGTGCCAGCAGCTCCGGGACAGGGGGCGTTGGCTATGGCTACACCTTC. This chain links TRBV27 with TRBJ1-2; 12 positions agree with TRBD1. The CDR3 length is 16 residues. Germline V gives CDR1 MNHEY, CDR2 SMNVEV (reference sequence). J lost 4 bases, V lost 6 bases, and 9 bases had no gene match.

The table lists this clone with a few counts. This chain links TRBV7-9 with TRBJ2-7; D is unresolved. The CDR3 contains 14 residues. V lost 5 bases, J lost 4 bases, and 15 bases lay in between. CDR1 SEHNR and CDR2 FQNEAQ come from the germline V gene (reference sequence). CDR3 sequence (DNA): TGTGCCAGCAGCCTCCCGGGTACGGGTTACGAGCAGTACTTC. Residues: CASSLPGTGYEQYF.

The chain links TRBV18 to TRBJ1-1; D gene ambiguous. Germline CDR1 KGHSH, CDR2 LQKENI. Trimming stripped 3 bases from V and 2 bases from J, with 13 bases between. The CDR3 spans 15 residues. The DNA of the CDR3 is TGTGCCAGCTCACCCTCGGGAGGATCTAACACTGAAGCTTTCTTT. Translated: CASSPSGGSNTEAFF.

This clone was detected once. The chain links TRBV7-9 to TRBJ2-3; 10 positions match TRBD2. Germline trimming cut 6 bases from V and 13 bases from J; bases unmatched to any gene: 4. Germline CDR1 SEHNR, CDR2 FQNEAQ (reference sequence). The CDR3 sequence is 11 residues long. The CDR3 is CASSSGTSEYF. The CDR3 DNA reads TGTGCCAGCAGTTCCGGGACTAGCGAGTATTTT.

The chain combines TRBV11-3 with TRBJ2-1; D perhaps matches TRBD2 (7 bases). The CDR3 is 15 amino acids. V was clipped by 5 bases and J by 8 bases, with 19 bases between them. Germline V gene sequence: CDR1 SGHNT, CDR2 YENEEA. CDR3 sequence: CASSLNGGAGDEQFF. The CDR3 nucleotides are TGTGCCAGCAGCCTCAATGGGGGGGCTGGTGATGAGCAGTTCTTC.

The chain combines TRBV19 with TRBJ1-5; the D is unclear. Per germline, CDR1 LNHDA and CDR2 SQIVND (reference sequence). The length of the CDR3 is 14 residues. The V end was cut by 5 bases, the J end by 0 bases, with 8 bases between. CDR3 sequence: CASSLGYSNQPQHF. CDR3 sequence (DNA): TGTGCCAGTAGTCTGGGATATAGCAATCAGCCCCAGCATTTT.

The count of this clone is one. V and J are TRBV7-9 and TRBJ2-7; no firm D call. Germline CDR1 reads SEHNR; CDR2 reads FQNEAQ (reference sequence). V dropped 3 bases and J dropped 2 bases, with 5 bases sitting between them. The CDR3 totals 12 residues. The CDR3: CASSFTPYEQYF. CDR3 nucleotide sequence: TGTGCCAGCAGCTTTACGCCCTACGAGCAGTACTTC.

This sequence joins TRBV4-3 and TRBJ2-1; 9 bases are a match to TRBD2. The trim removed 0 bases at V and 5 bases at J, leaving 8 bases unmatched. CDR1 and CDR2 from the germline V gene are LGHNA and YSLEER. The CDR3 is made up of 17 amino acids. The CDR3 loop reads CASSQDLWAGGNNEQFF. DNA for the CDR3: TGCGCCAGCAGCCAAGATCTTTGGGCGGGAGGGAACAATGAGCAGTTCTTC.

CDR3 in DNA: TGCGCCAGCAGCGAAACAGGTTTCGAGCAGTACTTC. Translated, it gives CASSETGFEQYF. The rearrangement links TRBV5-1 to TRBJ2-7, with D maybe TRBD1 (5 bases). The germline CDR1 and CDR2 sequences are SGHRS and YFSETQ. This CDR3 has 12 amino acids. Trimming cost V 4 bases and J 6 bases, with 11 bases left between them.

This sequence joins TRBV13 and TRBJ1-4, with 8 positions matching TRBD1. The germline CDR1 and CDR2 sequences are PRHDT and FYEKMQ (reference sequence). The V segment lost 7 bases and the J segment 5 bases; nucleotides outside the gene matches: 3. CDR3 length equals 13 residues. CDR3 in amino acids: CASTRTGNEKLFF. In DNA form, the CDR3 reads TGTGCCAGCACCCGGACAGGGAATGAAAAACTGTTTTTT.

Worth noting for this clone: This CDR3 is also generated by other DNA sequences in the sample. This chain uses TRBV27 with TRBJ2-1, with D perhaps matching TRBD2 (6 bases). The ends were cut back, 5 bases at V and 4 bases at J, with 9 bases in the middle. The CDR3 loop spans 13 amino acids. Germline lookup yields CDR1 MNHEY and CDR2 SMNVEV (reference sequence). CDR3 nucleotide sequence: TGTGCCAGCAGTGCGGGACCTTACAATGAGCAGTTCTTC. Translation gives CASSAGPYNEQFF.

The chain combines TRBV14 with TRBJ1-5; TRBD1 is a possible D gene (6 bases). CDR1 is SGHDN, CDR2 FVKESK, per germline. V lost 3 bases to trimming and J lost 7 bases, with 22 bases between them. CDR3 length: 17 amino acids. The CDR3 sequence: CASSQYPIRGGIQPQHF. The CDR3 bases are TGTGCCAGCAGCCAGTACCCCATCAGGGGTGGTATACAGCCCCAGCATTTT.

This clone was counted a few times. V and J are TRBV6-6 and TRBJ1-5; D is uncertain. V was shortened by 0 bases and J by 0 bases, with 9 bases between the two germline ends. The CDR3 spans 16 residues. Germline V CDR1 and CDR2: MNHNY, SVGAGI (reference sequence). The CDR3 region is CASSYSAVNSNQPQHF. CDR3 in DNA: TGTGCCAGCAGTTACTCAGCAGTGAATAGCAATCAGCCCCAGCATTTT.

The genes are TRBV19 and TRBJ1-5; TRBD1 agrees at 8 bases. The length of the CDR3 is 12 residues. V shed 5 bases and J 15 bases; nucleotides not matched to a gene: 9. Per the germline V gene, CDR1 is LNHDA and CDR2 is SQIVND (reference sequence). The CDR3 DNA is TGTGCCAGTAGTGGAGACGGACAGGGCGGGCATTTT. Translated, it gives CASSGDGQGGHF.

The chain couples TRBV6-1 to TRBJ2-3; D possibly corresponds to TRBD1 (6 bases). CDR3 length equals 13 residues. V was shortened by 6 bases and J by 0 bases, with 7 bases between the two germline ends. Germline-derived CDR1 and CDR2 are MNHNS and SASEGT. The CDR3 loop is CASRTGSTDTQYF. CDR3 coding DNA: TGTGCCAGCAGAACAGGGAGCACAGATACGCAGTATTTT.

The genes are TRBV28 and TRBJ2-3; 7 bases agree with TRBD2. Germline-derived CDR1 and CDR2 are MDHEN and SYDVKM. The V segment lost 6 bases and the J segment 1 base; nucleotides outside the gene matches: 7. This CDR3 contains 15 residues. The CDR3 sequence: CASRFLAGGTDTQYF. The CDR3 bases are TGTGCCAGCAGATTCTTGGCGGGAGGCACAGATACGCAGTATTTT.

The V gene is TRBV13, the J gene TRBJ2-3; D may match TRBD1 or TRBD2 (6 bases each). The CDR3 has 12 residues. Deletions cut 7 bases from V and 10 bases from J, with 15 bases between. Germline V gene data show CDR1 as PRHDT and CDR2 as FYEKMQ (reference sequence). The CDR3, as DNA: TGTGCCAGCACCGTACCGGGGGCTGCGCAGTATTTT. Protein product: CASTVPGAAQYF.